The text below deals with one TCR beta chain. Profiling relied on immunoSEQ multiplex PCR, and the TCRdb table lists in-frame clones only, not all of them. The repertoire holds more than 90,000 clones, with roughly 84% as singletons. The germline V gene has CDR1 SQVTM and CDR2 ANQGSEA. Trimming stripped 4 bases from V and 0 bases from J, with 13 bases between. CDR3 size: 15 residues. This sample is part of a study of blood T cell repertoires in COVID-19. Source material: peripheral blood. This clonotype originated in a man aged 40-55 years with acute or convalescent COVID-19. The rearrangement links TRBV29-1 to TRBJ2-1, with TRBD1 as a possible D gene (5 bases). The CDR3 loop reads CSVGLGAFSYNEQFF. DNA of the CDR3: TGCAGCGTTGGGTTAGGGGCTTTCTCCTACAATGAGCAGTTCTTC.